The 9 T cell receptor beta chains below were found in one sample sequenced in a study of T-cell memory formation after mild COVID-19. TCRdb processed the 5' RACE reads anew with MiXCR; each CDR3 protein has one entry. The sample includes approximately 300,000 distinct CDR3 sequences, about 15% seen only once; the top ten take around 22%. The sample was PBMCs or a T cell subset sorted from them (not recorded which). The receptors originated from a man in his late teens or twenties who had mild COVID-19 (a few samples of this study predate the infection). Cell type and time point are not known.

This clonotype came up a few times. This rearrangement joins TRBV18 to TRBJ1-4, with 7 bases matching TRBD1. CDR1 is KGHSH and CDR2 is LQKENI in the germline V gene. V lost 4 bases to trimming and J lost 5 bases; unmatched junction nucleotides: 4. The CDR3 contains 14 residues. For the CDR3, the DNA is TGTGCCAGCTCACAGGGACAGAGGAATGAAAAACTGTTTTTT. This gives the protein CASSQGQRNEKLFF.

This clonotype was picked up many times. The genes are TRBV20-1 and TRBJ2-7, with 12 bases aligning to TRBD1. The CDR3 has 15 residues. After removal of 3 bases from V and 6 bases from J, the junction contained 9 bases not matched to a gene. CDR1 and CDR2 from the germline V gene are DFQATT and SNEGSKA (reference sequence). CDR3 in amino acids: CSASDGTGGGGEQYF. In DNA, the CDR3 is TGCAGTGCTAGTGACGGGACAGGGGGCGGTGGCGAGCAGTACTTC.

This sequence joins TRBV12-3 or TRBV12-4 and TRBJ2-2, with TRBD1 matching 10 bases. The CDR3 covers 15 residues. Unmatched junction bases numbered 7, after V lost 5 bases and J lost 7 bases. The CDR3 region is CASSRPGQGIGELFF. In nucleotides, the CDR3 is TGTGCCAGCAGTCGTCCGGGACAGGGGATCGGGGAGCTGTTTTTT.

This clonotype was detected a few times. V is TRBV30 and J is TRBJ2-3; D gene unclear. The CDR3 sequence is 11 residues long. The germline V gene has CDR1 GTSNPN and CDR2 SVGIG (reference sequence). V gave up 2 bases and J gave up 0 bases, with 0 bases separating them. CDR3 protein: CAWSSTDTQYF. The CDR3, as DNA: TGTGCCTGGAGTAGCACAGATACGCAGTATTTT.

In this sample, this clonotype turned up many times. CDR3: CASSPTSGGSYEQYV. The CDR3 DNA reads as TGTGCCAGCAGTCCGACTAGCGGGGGGTCCTACGAGCAGTACGTC. The V call is TRBV27, the J call TRBJ2-7; 13 bases align to TRBD2. There are 15 residues in the CDR3. V was pared by 5 bases and J by 1 base, with 2 bases of the junction left unmatched. Germline V gene data show CDR1 as MNHEY and CDR2 as SMNVEV (reference sequence).

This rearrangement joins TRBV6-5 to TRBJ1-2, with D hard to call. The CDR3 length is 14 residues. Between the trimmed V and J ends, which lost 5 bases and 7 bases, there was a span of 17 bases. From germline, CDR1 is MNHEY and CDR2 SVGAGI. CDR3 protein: CASSQTWEGRGYTF. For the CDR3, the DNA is TGTGCCAGCAGTCAGACCTGGGAAGGACGTGGCTACACCTTC.

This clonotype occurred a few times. CDR3 in DNA: TGTGCCAGCAGCACAGGAGGAAGCAATCAGCCCCAGCATTTT. This gives the protein CASSTGGSNQPQHF. The rearrangement uses TRBV11-2 and TRBJ1-5, with a weak D call TRBD1 (5 bases). The V gene lost 5 bases and the J gene lost 1 base, with 9 bases spanning the gap. The CDR3 runs 14 residues. Germline values: CDR1 SGHAT, CDR2 FQNNGV.

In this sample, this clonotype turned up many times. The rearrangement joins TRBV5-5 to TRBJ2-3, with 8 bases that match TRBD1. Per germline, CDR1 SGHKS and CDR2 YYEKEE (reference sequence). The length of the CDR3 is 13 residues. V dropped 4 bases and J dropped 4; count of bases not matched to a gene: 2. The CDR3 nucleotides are TGTGCCAGCAGCCAACAGGGGGCAGATACGCAGTATTTT. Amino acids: CASSQQGADTQYF.

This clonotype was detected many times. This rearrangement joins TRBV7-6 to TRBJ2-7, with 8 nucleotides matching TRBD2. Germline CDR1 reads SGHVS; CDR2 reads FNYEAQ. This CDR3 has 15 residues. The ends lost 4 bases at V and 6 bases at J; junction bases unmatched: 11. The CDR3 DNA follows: TGTGCCAGCAGCTCGGGGGGGCGAGCTCGGGGCGAGCAGTACTTC. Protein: CASSSGGRARGEQYF.